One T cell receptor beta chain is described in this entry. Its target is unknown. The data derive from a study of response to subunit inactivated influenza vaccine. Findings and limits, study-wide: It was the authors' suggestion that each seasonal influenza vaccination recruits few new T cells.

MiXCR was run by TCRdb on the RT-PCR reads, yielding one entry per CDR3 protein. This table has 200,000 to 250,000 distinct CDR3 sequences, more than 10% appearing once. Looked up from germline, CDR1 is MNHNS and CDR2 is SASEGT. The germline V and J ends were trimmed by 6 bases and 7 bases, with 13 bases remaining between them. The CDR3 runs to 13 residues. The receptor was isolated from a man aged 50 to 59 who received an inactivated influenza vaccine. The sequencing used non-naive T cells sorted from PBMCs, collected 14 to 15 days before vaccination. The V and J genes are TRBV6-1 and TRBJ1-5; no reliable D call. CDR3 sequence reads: CASSLLVGQPQHF. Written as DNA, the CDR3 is TGTGCCAGCAGCCTCTTGGTAGGCCAGCCCCAGCATTTT.